One and the same sample provided the 3 T cell receptor beta chains below, sequenced in a study of blood T cell repertoires in COVID-19. Here immunoSEQ multiplex PCR was the method, and the copy in TCRdb shows in-frame clones only, minus some. The sample includes 260,000 or so clones, approximately 85% of them seen just once. Sequencing input: peripheral blood. These receptors were obtained from a woman in her 70s with acute or convalescent COVID-19.

The gene calls are TRBV3-1 (or the pseudogene TRBV3-2) and TRBJ2-7, with a possible D match to TRBD1 (5 bases). CDR1 and CDR2 from the germline V gene are LGHDT and YNNKEL (reference sequence). The CDR3 is 16 residues long. V was pared by 1 base and J by 5 bases, with 18 bases between. CDR3 loop: CASSQVRTLNRDEQYF. DNA for the CDR3: TGTGCCAGCAGCCAAGTAAGGACACTCAATCGAGACGAGCAGTACTTC.

This clone was detected a few times. The rearrangement uses TRBV19 and TRBJ1-5, with D hard to call. V lost 7 bases and J 0 bases, leaving 13 bases between the germline ends. The CDR3 runs to 15 residues. CDR1 and CDR2 from the germline V gene are LNHDA and SQIVND (reference sequence). The CDR3 is CASKRTGDSNQPQHF. The CDR3 DNA reads as TGTGCCAGTAAGAGAACCGGGGATAGCAATCAGCCCCAGCATTTT.

V and J are TRBV7-9 and TRBJ1-5, with D possibly matching TRBD1 (5 bases). CDR1 and CDR2 (germline): SEHNR, FQNEAQ (reference sequence). Trimming removed 1 base from V and 7 bases from J, with 14 bases in between. The CDR3 is made up of 15 amino acids. For the CDR3, the DNA is TGTGCCAGCAGCTTAGGACCGACAGTGGGGCAGCCCCAGCATTTT. Protein: CASSLGPTVGQPQHF.